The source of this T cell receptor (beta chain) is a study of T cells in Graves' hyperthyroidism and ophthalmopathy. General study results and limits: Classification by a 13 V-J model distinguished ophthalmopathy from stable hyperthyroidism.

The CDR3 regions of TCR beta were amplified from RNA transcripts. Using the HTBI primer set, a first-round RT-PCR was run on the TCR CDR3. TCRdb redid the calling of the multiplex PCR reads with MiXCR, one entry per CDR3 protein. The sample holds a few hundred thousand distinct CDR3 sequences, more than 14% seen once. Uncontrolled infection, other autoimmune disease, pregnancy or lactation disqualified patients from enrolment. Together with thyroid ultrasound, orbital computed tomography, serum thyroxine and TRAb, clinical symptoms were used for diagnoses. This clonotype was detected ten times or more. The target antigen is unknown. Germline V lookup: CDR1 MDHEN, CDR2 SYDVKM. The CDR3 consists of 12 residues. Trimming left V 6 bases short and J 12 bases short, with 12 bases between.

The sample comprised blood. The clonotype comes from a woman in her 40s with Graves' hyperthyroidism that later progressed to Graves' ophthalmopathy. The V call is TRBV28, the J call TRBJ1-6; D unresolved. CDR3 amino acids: CASRDRRGPLHF. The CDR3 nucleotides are TGTGCCAGCAGGGACCGCCGTGGACCCCTCCACTTT. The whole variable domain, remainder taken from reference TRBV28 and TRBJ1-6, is DVKVTQSSRYLVKRTGEKVFLECVQDMDHENMFWYRQDPGLGLRLIYFSYDVKMKEKGDIPEGYSVSREKKERFSLILESASTNQTSMYLCASRDRRGPLHFGNGTRLTVT.